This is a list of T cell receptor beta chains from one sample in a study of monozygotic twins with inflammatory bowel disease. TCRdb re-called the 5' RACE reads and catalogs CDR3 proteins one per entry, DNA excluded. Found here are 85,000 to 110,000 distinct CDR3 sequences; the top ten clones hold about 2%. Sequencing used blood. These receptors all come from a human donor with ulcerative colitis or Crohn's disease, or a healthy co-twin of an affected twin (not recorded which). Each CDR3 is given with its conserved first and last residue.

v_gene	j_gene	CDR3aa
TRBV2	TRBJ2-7	CASGDPGTGIYEQYF
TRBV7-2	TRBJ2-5	CASSISGGLQETQYF
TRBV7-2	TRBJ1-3	CASSLVGLVSTIYF
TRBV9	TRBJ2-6	CASSPSAHSGANVLTF
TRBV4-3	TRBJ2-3	CASSQVGSRADTQYF
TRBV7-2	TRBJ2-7	CASSSLAGYEQYF
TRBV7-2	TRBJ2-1	CASSRLASYNEQFF
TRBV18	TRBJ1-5	CASSPQVNQPQHF
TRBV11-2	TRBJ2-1	CASSATRGWNEQFF
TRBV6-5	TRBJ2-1	CASSLTGAGSYNEQFF
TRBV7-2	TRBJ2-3	CASSLVKLAGGQDTQYF
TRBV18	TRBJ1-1	CASCQAGRNTEAFF
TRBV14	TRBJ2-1	CASSQWVGRNEQFF
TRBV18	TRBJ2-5	CASSGSSGGPETQYF
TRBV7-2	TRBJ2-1	CASSAHPSSYNEQFF
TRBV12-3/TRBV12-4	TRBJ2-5	CASRGRSIHYF
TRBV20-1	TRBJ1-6	CSARQTQGSPLHF
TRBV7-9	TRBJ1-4	CASSLDDIEKLFF
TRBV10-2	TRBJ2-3	CATLPQYAGPDTQYF
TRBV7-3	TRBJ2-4	CASSLTGTEGNIQYF
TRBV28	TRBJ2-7	CASSLIGQGMGEQYF
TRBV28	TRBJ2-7	CASGGGPSYEQYF
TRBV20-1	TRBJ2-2	CSARRREGNTGELFF
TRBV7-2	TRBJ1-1	CASSPTREVLTEAFF
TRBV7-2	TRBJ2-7	CASSRSGGTGSYEQYF
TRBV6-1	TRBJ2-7	CASSGGGAGAYEQYF
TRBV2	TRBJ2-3	CASSVRGDTQYF
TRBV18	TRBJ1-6	CASSPQGPTYNSPLHF
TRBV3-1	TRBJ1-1	CASNRSGGGNTEAFF
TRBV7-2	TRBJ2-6	CASSLWTSGANVLTF
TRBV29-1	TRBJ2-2	CSALTGTGELFF
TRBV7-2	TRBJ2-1	CATRLSGGHNEQFF
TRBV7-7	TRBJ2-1	CASSPAPGGNEQFF
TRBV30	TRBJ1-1	CAWVGTANTEAFF
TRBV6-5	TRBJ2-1	CASSYVGLLKTSSYNEQFF
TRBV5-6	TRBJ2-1	CASSLGTRGHEQFF
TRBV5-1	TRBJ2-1	CASTELGVGGPTEQFF
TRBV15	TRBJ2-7	CATSRARAYEQYF
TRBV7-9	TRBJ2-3	CASTKTQGSASTDTQYF
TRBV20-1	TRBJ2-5	CSARDRLVAQETQYF
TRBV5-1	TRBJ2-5	CASSLALGEGETQYF
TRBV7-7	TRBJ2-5	CASSLGTGDSETQYF
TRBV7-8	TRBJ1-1	CASSLDGTGNTEAFF
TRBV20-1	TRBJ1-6	CSARNLAESSYNSPLHF
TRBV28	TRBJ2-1	CASSLTAGGFNEQFF
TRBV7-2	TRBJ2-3	CASSSETGVRTDTQYF
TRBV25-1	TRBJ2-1	CASSELADLSYNEQFF
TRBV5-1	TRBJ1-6	CASSPGGRESTPLHF
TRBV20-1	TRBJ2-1	CSAIPGSYNEQFF
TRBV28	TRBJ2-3	CASSLIRGDTQYF
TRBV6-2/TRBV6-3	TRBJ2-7	CASSFREIDNEQYF
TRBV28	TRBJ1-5	CASRPPDGNNQPQHF
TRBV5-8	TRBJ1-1	CASRQTGGNTEAFF